The source of this T cell receptor beta chain is a study of a mutant IDH1 vaccine in newly diagnosed glioma. Study-wide context: Sex distribution of treated patients was approximately 60% male and roughly 38% female; mean age was around 40 years. Broader study findings: No link was apparently found between pseudoprogression and changes in top peripheral T cell clonotypes.

Points on this clone: The antigen is undetermined.

J lost 11 bases, V lost 1 base, and 4 bases had no gene match. The CDR3 covers 15 residues. CDR1 is SGHTA and CDR2 is FQGNSA in the germline V gene. Documented time point: week 35, safety follow-up. Each dose delivered 300 ug of mutant IDH1 20-mer peptide subcutaneously with imiquimod. Patients came in for eight vaccinations, in weeks 1, 3, 5, 7, 11, 15, 19 and 23. Generated by immunoSEQ multiplex PCR, the TCRdb table keeps only in-frame clones and is missing some. The sample carries about 68,000 clones, 84% recorded once. The gene calls are TRBV7-2 and TRBJ2-1; TRBD2 agrees at 14 bases. The sequenced sample was PBMCs, obtained from a glioma patient whose treatment included an IDH1 peptide vaccine. The sequence was collected from a man younger than 30 with glioma. The DNA of the CDR3 is TGTGCCAGCAGCTTAGGGACTAGCGGGGGGAGGCAGCAGTTCTTC. Translating it yields CASSLGTSGGRQQFF.